This paragraph covers one T cell receptor (beta chain) sequence. The sample originates from a study of T cell responses to AZD1222 COVID-19 vaccine. The protocol was immunoSEQ multiplex PCR, while the TCRdb copy is restricted to in-frame clones and leaves out a portion. The sample shows 130,000 to 150,000 clones, around 90% of them seen only once. Germline CDR1 reads SGHRS; CDR2 reads YFSETQ. V was clipped by 0 bases and J by 7 bases; unmatched bases: 5. The CDR3 has 16 residues. The sequences come from peripheral blood, collected 28 days after the second AZD1222 dose. V is TRBV5-1 and J is TRBJ2-1; 12 bases align to TRBD2. The receptor's source is an adult who received the AZD1222 COVID-19 vaccine. CDR3 region: CASSLEGLAGRNEQFF. The CDR3 coding sequence is TGCGCCAGCAGCTTGGAAGGACTAGCGGGAAGGAATGAGCAGTTCTTC.